This entry is about one T cell receptor (beta chain). Its target is not known. Here the CDR3 omits its conserved ending phenylalanine or tryptophan, so a read error is the likely source. The data originate from a study of tumor and adjacent non-tumor tissue in lung cancer. Study overall: Patients were aged about 31 to 85, some 10 men and 5 women, stage I to III.

Points from the study as a whole: Compared with tumor, normal lung showed significantly lower TCR diversity. Patients with more diverse tumor TCRs had worse survival.

TCRbeta libraries were built with three rounds of nested PCR, modified from ARM-PCR. TCRdb recomputed calls from the multiplex PCR reads with MiXCR, one row per CDR3 protein. This table holds 65,000 to 90,000 distinct CDR3 sequences, over 75% found once. Germline lookup yields CDR1 DFQATT and CDR2 SNEGSKA (reference sequence). The CDR3 runs to 17 residues. RNA was extracted from bulk tissue without any cell sorting. Between August and November 2014, newly diagnosed, chemotherapy-naive lung cancer patients underwent thoracic surgery in China. The TCR was taken from a woman in her forties or fifties with non-small cell lung cancer. Sequenced input: lung tumor tissue. The V gene is TRBV20-1, the J gene TRBJ2-3, with 9 bases fitting TRBD2. The CDR3 loop is CSARGRSSGVSTETQYS. Here the CDR3 DNA reads TGCAGTGCTAGAGGCAGGTCTAGCGGGGTTAGCACAGAAACGCAGTATTCT.